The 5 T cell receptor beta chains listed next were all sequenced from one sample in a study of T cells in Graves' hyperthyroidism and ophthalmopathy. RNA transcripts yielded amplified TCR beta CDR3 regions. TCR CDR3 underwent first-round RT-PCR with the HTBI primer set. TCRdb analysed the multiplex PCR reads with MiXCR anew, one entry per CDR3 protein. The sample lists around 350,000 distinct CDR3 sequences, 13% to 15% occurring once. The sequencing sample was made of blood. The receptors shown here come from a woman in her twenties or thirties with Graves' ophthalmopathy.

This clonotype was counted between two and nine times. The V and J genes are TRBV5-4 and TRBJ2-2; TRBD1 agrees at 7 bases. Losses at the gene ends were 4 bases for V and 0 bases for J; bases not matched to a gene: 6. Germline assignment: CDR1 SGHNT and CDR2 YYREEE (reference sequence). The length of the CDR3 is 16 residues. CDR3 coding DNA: TGTGCCAGCAGCATAGGGACAGACCCGAACACCGGGGAGCTGTTTTTT. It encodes CASSIGTDPNTGELFF.

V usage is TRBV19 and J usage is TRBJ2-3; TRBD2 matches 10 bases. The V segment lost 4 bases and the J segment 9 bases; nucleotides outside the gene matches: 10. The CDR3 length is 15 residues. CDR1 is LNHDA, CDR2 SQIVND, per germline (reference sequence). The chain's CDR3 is CASSRFGLADGTQYF. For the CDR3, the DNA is TGTGCCAGTAGTAGATTTGGACTAGCGGATGGGACGCAGTATTTT.

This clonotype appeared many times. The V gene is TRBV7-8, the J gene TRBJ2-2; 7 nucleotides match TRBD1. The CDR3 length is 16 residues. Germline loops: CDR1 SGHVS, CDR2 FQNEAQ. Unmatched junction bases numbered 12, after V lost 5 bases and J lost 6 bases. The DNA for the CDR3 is TGTGCCAGCAGCCCAGACGTACAGGGGTACCCCGGGGAGCTGTTTTTT. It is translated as CASSPDVQGYPGELFF.

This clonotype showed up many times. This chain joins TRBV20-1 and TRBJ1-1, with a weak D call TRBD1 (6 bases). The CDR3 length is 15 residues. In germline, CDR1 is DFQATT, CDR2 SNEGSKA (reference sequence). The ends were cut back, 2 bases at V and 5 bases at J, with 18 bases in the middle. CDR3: CSARKATGARTEAFF. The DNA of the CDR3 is TGCAGTGCTAGAAAGGCGACGGGGGCGCGTACTGAAGCTTTCTTT.

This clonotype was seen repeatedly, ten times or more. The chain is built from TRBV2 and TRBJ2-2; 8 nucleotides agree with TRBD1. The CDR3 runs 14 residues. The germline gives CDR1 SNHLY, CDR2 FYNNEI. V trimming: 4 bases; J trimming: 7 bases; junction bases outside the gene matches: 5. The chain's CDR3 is CASSVRGLDGELFF. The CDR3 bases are TGTGCCAGCAGTGTCAGGGGGCTCGACGGGGAGCTGTTTTTT.